This TCR beta chain was identified during a study of post-analysis software for immune sequencing data. Study observations and caveats: Higher frequency in patients than in controls was seen for about 5 TRBV segments, with TRBV5-6, TRBV5-1 and TRBV20-1 among them. Controls significantly exceeded multiple sclerosis patients in normalized Chao1 diversity.

Each TCR beta cDNA library carried unique molecular identifiers. TCRdb re-analysed the PCR reads in MiXCR, keeping a single row per CDR3 protein. The data show 170,000 or so distinct CDR3 sequences, roughly 31% seen once. J was trimmed by 14 bases and V by 8 bases; bases with no gene match: 9. The length of the CDR3 is 11 residues. Germline assignment: CDR1 SEHNR and CDR2 FQNEAQ (reference sequence). In its sample, this clonotype was seen many times. The antigen remains undetermined. This TCR derives from a girl aged 10-17 years with multiple sclerosis. Sequencing used blood. The V call is TRBV7-9, the J call TRBJ2-1; the match to TRBD1 covers 7 bases. In nucleotides, the CDR3 is TGTGCCAGCGGGGTAGGACAGGAGAAGTTCTTC. It encodes CASGVGQEKFF.